These 4 T cell receptor beta chains were all obtained from the same sample, sequenced in a study of regulatory T cells in long-lasting Graves disease. Time point of the sample: newly diagnosed GD, antithyroid drugs for less than 3 months. Generation of the TCR library employed RNA extracted from PBMCs. Researchers made TCR beta libraries by using iRepertoire HTBI primers and running Arm-PCR on CDR3 regions. Using its own MiXCR run on the multiplex PCR reads, TCRdb lists one record per CDR3 protein. The data hold about 200,000 distinct CDR3 sequences, with approximately 18% observed a single time. These data are also associated with another study on T cells in Graves' hyperthyroidism and ophthalmopathy.

The source material was peripheral blood mononuclear cells (PBMCs), sampled at new diagnosis, from a patient treated with antithyroid drugs. These receptors were collected from a woman in her twenties or thirties with Graves disease.

Only a few counts were recorded for this clonotype. The V and J genes are TRBV20-1 and TRBJ2-5; possible D gene TRBD2, 5 bases. CDR1 and CDR2 (germline): DFQATT, SNEGSKA (reference sequence). Deletions cut 3 bases from V and 1 base from J, with 12 bases between. The CDR3 is 14 residues long. This CDR3 is CSASRPGVQETQYF. CDR3 sequence (DNA): TGCAGTGCTAGTCGTCCCGGGGTCCAAGAGACCCAGTACTTC.

This clonotype appeared many times. The V and J genes are TRBV7-3 and TRBJ2-5; D call uncertain. Germline V lookup: CDR1 SGHTA, CDR2 FQGTGA. This CDR3 has 14 residues. Trimming stripped 1 base from V and 2 bases from J, with 8 bases between. As DNA, the CDR3 is TGTGCCAGCAGCTTAAGCGCCCTACAAGAGACCCAGTACTTC. It specifies CASSLSALQETQYF.

As concerns this clonotype: It may be a read error: a sequence one base away is much more abundant. The chain employs TRBV6-1 and TRBJ1-6; D not certain. This CDR3 is 12 amino acids long. The germline CDR1 and CDR2 sequences are MNHNS and SASEGT. The CDR3 spells CVSSIGNSPLHF. CDR3 DNA: TGTGTCAGCAGTATCGGCAATTCACCCCTCCACTTT.

The chain uses TRBV9 and TRBJ2-5, with 12 positions matching TRBD2. V lost 0 bases, J lost 2 bases, and 8 bases stayed unmatched. The length of the CDR3 is 18 residues. From germline, CDR1 is SGDLS and CDR2 YYNGEE. CDR3 sequence (DNA): TGTGCCAGCAGCGTAGTGGCTAGCGGGGGGGCCCCGCAAGAGACCCAGTACTTC. This gives the protein CASSVVASGGAPQETQYF.